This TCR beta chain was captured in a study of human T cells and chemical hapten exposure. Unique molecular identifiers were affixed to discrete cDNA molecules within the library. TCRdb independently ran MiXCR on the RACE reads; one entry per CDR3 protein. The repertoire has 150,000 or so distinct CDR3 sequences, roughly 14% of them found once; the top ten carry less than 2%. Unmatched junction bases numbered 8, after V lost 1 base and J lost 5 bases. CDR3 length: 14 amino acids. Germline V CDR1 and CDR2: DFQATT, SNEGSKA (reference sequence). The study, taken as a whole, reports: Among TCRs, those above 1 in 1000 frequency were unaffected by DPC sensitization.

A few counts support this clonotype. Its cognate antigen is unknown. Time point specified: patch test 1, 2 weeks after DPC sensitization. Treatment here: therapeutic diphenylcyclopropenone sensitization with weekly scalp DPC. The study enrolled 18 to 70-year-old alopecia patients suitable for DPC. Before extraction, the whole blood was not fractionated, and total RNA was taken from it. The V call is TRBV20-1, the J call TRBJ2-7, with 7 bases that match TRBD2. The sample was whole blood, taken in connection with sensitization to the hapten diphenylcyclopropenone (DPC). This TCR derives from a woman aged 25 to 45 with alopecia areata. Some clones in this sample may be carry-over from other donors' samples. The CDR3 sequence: CSARGGGPTHEQYF. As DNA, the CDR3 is TGCAGTGCTAGAGGGGGGGGACCTACCCACGAGCAGTACTTC.